The 22 T cell receptor beta chains presented below share a single source sample, sequenced in a study of blood T cell repertoires in COVID-19. Sequenced by immunoSEQ multiplex PCR; TCRdb stores in-frame clones only, minus some. The repertoire has about 210,000 clones, 81% of them found once; the top ten carry 8.9%. Sequencing used PBMCs or T cells enriched from blood (not recorded which). The receptor set was obtained from a woman between 45 and 65 years old with acute COVID-19.

The chain is built from TRBV27 and TRBJ1-5; D possibly corresponds to TRBD1 (5 bases). This CDR3 is built from 16 residues. The germline V and J ends were trimmed by 3 bases and 0 bases, with 12 bases remaining between them. Germline CDR1 MNHEY, CDR2 SMNVEV (reference sequence). DNA of the CDR3: TGTGCCAGCAGTTTGACAGCATACTATAGCAATCAGCCCCAGCATTTT. Protein: CASSLTAYYSNQPQHF.

This clone came up once. The V call is TRBV27, the J call TRBJ2-7; 8 bases fit TRBD2. This CDR3 comprises 16 residues. Looked up from germline, CDR1 is MNHEY and CDR2 is SMNVEV (reference sequence). J lost 6 bases, V lost 0 bases, and 10 bases had no gene match. CDR3 amino acids: CASSLSLAGPGVEQYF. As DNA, the CDR3 is TGTGCCAGCAGTTTATCCCTAGCGGGTCCGGGTGTCGAGCAGTACTTC.

This clone was recorded a few times. This chain connects TRBV21-1 to TRBJ1-5; the table's D call, TRBD1, was not checked against the DNA. TRBV21-1 is marked as a pseudogene. The CDR3 has 16 residues. CDR3 in amino acids: CASSKPVSGLGQPQHF. The CDR3 DNA reads as TGTGCCAGCAGCAAACCGGTATCTGGGCTGGGTCAGCCCCAGCATTTT.

The V and J genes are TRBV19 and TRBJ1-1; TRBD1 agrees at 8 bases. The junction had 3 bases not matched to a gene; V was cut back by 5 bases and J by 1 base. Germline V lookup: CDR1 LNHDA, CDR2 SQIVND (reference sequence). This CDR3 has 14 residues. CDR3 coding DNA: TGTGCCAGTAGTCAAGGACAGGGGAACACTGAAGCTTTCTTT. This gives the protein CASSQGQGNTEAFF.

The V gene is TRBV5-4, the J gene TRBJ1-2; the match to TRBD1 covers 10 bases. The CDR3 consists of 14 residues. Germline CDR1 is SGHNT and CDR2 is YYREEE (reference sequence). The V segment lost 3 bases and the J segment 6 bases; nucleotides outside the gene matches: 5. The CDR3 nucleotides are TGTGCCAGCAGCTCGCGACAGGGGGCCGATGGCTACACCTTC. Protein product: CASSSRQGADGYTF.

This sequence joins TRBV2 and TRBJ1-3; D unresolved. The V end lost 4 bases, the J end lost 8 bases, and 9 bases lay between the germline ends. Per the germline V gene, CDR1 is SNHLY and CDR2 is FYNNEI. This CDR3 region has 12 residues. CDR3 coding DNA: TGTGCCAGCAGTGGGGCAGTTTACACCATATATTTT. It encodes CASSGAVYTIYF.

The CDR3 nucleotides read TGTGCCAGTTGGGATTTAGGGGTCCCGAATCAGCCCCAGCATTTT. This gives the protein CASWDLGVPNQPQHF. The chain joins TRBV28 to TRBJ1-5; weak D call: TRBD1 (5 bases). Per germline, CDR1 MDHEN and CDR2 SYDVKM. Trimming pared 9 bases from V and 4 bases from J, leaving 19 bases between. This CDR3 has 15 amino acids.

Here the CDR3 reads CASSPFRVSYTEAFF. The CDR3 coding sequence is TGTGCCAGCTCACCGTTCCGGGTTTCGTACACTGAAGCTTTCTTT. This chain connects TRBV18 to TRBJ1-1; D is unresolved. Germline CDR1 and CDR2: KGHSH and LQKENI. The CDR3 spans 15 residues. Trimming pared 3 bases from V and 3 bases from J, leaving 14 bases between. Filled out from reference TRBV18 and TRBJ1-1, the complete variable domain reads NAGVMQNPRHLVRRRGQEARLRCSPMKGHSHVYWYRQLPEEGLKFMVYLQKENIIDESGMPKERFSAEFPKEGPSILRIQQVVRGDSAAYFCASSPFRVSYTEAFFGQGTRLTVV.

This rearrangement joins TRBV3-1 (or the pseudogene TRBV3-2) to TRBJ2-7; D uncertain. V lost 7 bases and J 2 bases, leaving 9 bases between the germline ends. Per germline, CDR1 LGHDT and CDR2 YNNKEL (reference sequence). The CDR3 has 12 residues. As DNA, the CDR3 is TGTGCCAGCACCCGAGGTGCCTACGAGCAGTACTTC. As protein: CASTRGAYEQYF.

This clone is a singleton in its sample. This chain uses TRBV28 with TRBJ2-7; D perhaps matches TRBD2 (6 bases). Trimming took off 6 bases at V and 1 base at J, with 16 bases between the two ends. Germline loops: CDR1 MDHEN, CDR2 SYDVKM. There are 15 residues in the CDR3. The DNA for the CDR3 is TGTGCCAGCAGAAGAAGGGAGGACTCATCCTACGAGCAGTACTTC. It specifies CASRRREDSSYEQYF.

This chain joins TRBV27 and TRBJ2-1; 8 nucleotides agree with TRBD2. The CDR3 extends over 15 amino acids. With V trimmed by 4 bases and J by 6 bases, 8 bases remained unmatched. The germline V gene has CDR1 MNHEY and CDR2 SMNVEV (reference sequence). The CDR3 reads CASSSRLARGNEQFF. The CDR3 DNA sequence: TGTGCCAGCAGTTCTCGACTAGCGCGGGGCAATGAGCAGTTCTTC.

The chain links TRBV5-1 to TRBJ2-2, with D perhaps TRBD2 (6 bases). The CDR3 contains 15 residues. V lost 3 bases, J lost 2 bases, and 11 bases lay in between. Germline V lookup: CDR1 SGHRS, CDR2 YFSETQ. CDR3 DNA sequence: TGCGCCAGCAGCTCAAGCGGGCCCAACACCGGGGAGCTGTTTTTT. Protein: CASSSSGPNTGELFF.

J is TRBJ1-4 and V is TRBV4-1, with D unclear. Germline lookup yields CDR1 MGHRA and CDR2 YSYEKL. The CDR3 is made up of 17 amino acids. Trimming cost V 3 bases and J 6 bases, with 20 bases left between them. CDR3: CASSQRGLLNRDEKLFF. The DNA for the CDR3 is TGCGCCAGCAGCCAGAGAGGACTACTTAATAGGGATGAAAAACTGTTTTTT.

The V call is TRBV6-1, the J call TRBJ2-7; TRBD1 matches at 7 bases. The CDR3 length is 13 residues. V lost 5 bases to trimming and J lost 6 bases; unmatched junction nucleotides: 7. CDR1 is MNHNS and CDR2 is SASEGT in the germline V gene. In nucleotides, the CDR3 is TGTGCCAGCAGTTCTGACAGGGTCAGCGAGCAGTACTTC. This encodes CASSSDRVSEQYF.

CDR3 DNA sequence: TGTGCCAGCAGCCCCGGACAGTATAGCAATCAGCCCCAGCATTTT. Protein sequence: CASSPGQYSNQPQHF. The J gene is TRBJ1-5, the V gene TRBV6-5, with D tentatively TRBD1 (6 bases). CDR1 and CDR2 (germline): MNHEY, SVGAGI. Trimming cost V 6 bases and J 0 bases, with 12 bases left between them. This CDR3 has 15 residues.

The chain couples TRBV5-4 to TRBJ2-5; TRBD2 matches 9 bases. This CDR3 contains 15 residues. J was trimmed by 5 bases and V by 1 base; bases with no gene match: 6. From germline, CDR1 is SGHNT and CDR2 YYREEE (reference sequence). The CDR3 DNA is TGTGCCAGCAGCTTGAAGGGTAGCGGGGGTGAGACCCAGTACTTC. Protein sequence: CASSLKGSGGETQYF.

The chain couples TRBV27 to TRBJ2-7, with 7 bases that match TRBD1. Losses at the gene ends were 7 bases for V and 6 bases for J; bases not matched to a gene: 12. Germline values: CDR1 MNHEY, CDR2 SMNVEV (reference sequence). The CDR3 is made up of 14 amino acids. The CDR3 spells CASNRQAGTVEQYF. CDR3 DNA: TGTGCCAGCAACCGACAAGCCGGGACAGTCGAGCAGTACTTC.

The chain carries TRBV11-3 and TRBJ2-4; no reliable D call. Germline loops: CDR1 SGHNT, CDR2 YENEEA. The CDR3 has 14 residues. The ends were cut back, 2 bases at V and 7 bases at J, with 12 bases in the middle. The CDR3 region is CASSLTTTVNIQYF. The CDR3 bases are TGTGCCAGCAGCTTAACTACCACTGTGAACATTCAGTACTTC.

DNA of the CDR3: TGTGCCAGCAGCCAAGGGAGGTCTACCCAACCCGGGGAGCTGTTTTTT. It is translated as CASSQGRSTQPGELFF. The chain couples TRBV3-1 (or the pseudogene TRBV3-2) to TRBJ2-2; a possible D gene is TRBD2 (5 bases). CDR3 length: 16 residues. V gave up 1 base and J gave up 6 bases, with 15 bases separating them. Germline-derived CDR1 and CDR2 are LGHDT and YNNKEL (reference sequence).

V gene TRBV28 combines with J gene TRBJ1-2; 8 nucleotides align to TRBD1. V trimming: 6 bases; J trimming: 8 bases; junction bases outside the gene matches: 5. Germline values: CDR1 MDHEN, CDR2 SYDVKM. The CDR3 spans 12 residues. The CDR3 nucleotides are TGTGCCAGCAGGGACAGGGCCATCGGCTACACCTTC. Its protein product is CASRDRAIGYTF.

This sequence joins TRBV25-1 and TRBJ2-3; the match to TRBD2 covers 8 bases. The junction had 7 bases not matched to a gene; V was cut back by 5 bases and J by 6 bases. Germline V gives CDR1 MGHDK, CDR2 SYGVNS. The CDR3 sequence is 14 residues long. The CDR3 sequence: CASSLRGGTDTQYF. The DNA of the CDR3 is TGTGCCAGCAGTCTCCGGGGGGGGACGGATACGCAGTATTTT.

The chain uses TRBV7-9 and TRBJ1-1; tentative D call: TRBD1 (6 bases). From germline, CDR1 is SEHNR and CDR2 FQNEAQ (reference sequence). Trimming took 5 bases from V and 1 from J, leaving 11 bases between them. The CDR3 runs 14 residues. The CDR3 sequence is CASSNWDTNTEAFF. The CDR3 DNA reads as TGTGCCAGCAGCAATTGGGACACGAACACTGAAGCTTTCTTT. The whole variable domain, remainder taken from reference TRBV7-9 and TRBJ1-1, is DTGVSQNPRHKITKRGQNVTFRCDPISEHNRLYWYRQTLGQGPEFLTYFQNEAQLEKSRLLSDRFSAERPKGSFSTLEIQRTEQGDSAMYLCASSNWDTNTEAFFGQGTRLTVV.